This T cell receptor beta chain is drawn from a study of tumor and adjacent non-tumor tissue in lung cancer. Study information: Aged roughly 30 to 85 years, patients included roughly ten men and a handful of women with stage I to III disease.

CDR1 SGHRS and CDR2 YFSETQ come from the germline V gene. The germline V and J ends were trimmed by 4 bases and 11 bases, with 16 bases remaining between them. The CDR3 covers 13 residues. Regarding this clonotype: Its cognate antigen is unknown.

A modified ARM-PCR protocol with three rounds of nested PCR amplified TCRbeta. Via MiXCR, TCRdb re-called the multiplex PCR reads, giving one row per CDR3 protein. The profile shows more than 120,000 distinct CDR3 sequences, 60% to 70% of them singletons. Study outcomes and limitations: Tumor repertoires had a smaller top 100 clone share than normal lung. TCR diversity was significantly greater in tumor than normal lung tissue.

No cell sorting was done before RNA was extracted from the tissue. Material: lung tumor tissue. The origin of this receptor is a man aged 55 to 70 with small cell lung cancer. This chain links TRBV5-1 with TRBJ2-1; D uncertain. The CDR3 sequence is CASSVGPNLQQFF. In nucleotides, the CDR3 is TGCGCCAGCAGCGTAGGTCCAAACCTCCAGCAGTTCTTC. Using reference TRBV5-1 and TRBJ2-1 for the parts outside the CDR3, the full variable domain is KAGVTQTPRYLIKTRGQQVTLSCSPISGHRSVSWYQQTPGQGLQFLFEYFSETQRNKGNFPGRFSGRQFSNSRSEMNVSTLELGDSALYLCASSVGPNLQQFFGPGTRLTVL.